This is a list of T cell receptor beta chains from one sample in a study of beta chain features in type 1 diabetes. Produced via immunoSEQ multiplex PCR; TCRdb's table is partial and in-frame only. The sample shows fewer than 900,000 clones, about a sixth of them seen only once. Source material: naive CD4+ T cells from blood. The source is a woman between 18 and 29 years old in good health. CDR3s include the opening cysteine and the closing phenylalanine or tryptophan.

j_call v_call cdr3_aa
TRBJ1-5 TRBV5-4 CASSGGNFGQIYQPQHF
TRBJ1-2 TRBV9 CASSITSGGSYYGYTF
TRBJ2-7 TRBV25-1 CASRRGTYEQYF
TRBJ2-1 TRBV2 CASSVLTNEQFF
TRBJ2-5 TRBV10-3 CAISPSRETQYF
TRBJ2-2 TRBV10-3 CAITGDGGTGELFF
TRBJ1-2 TRBV23-1 CASSQKAKDGYTF
TRBJ2-5 TRBV2 CASNLFRETQYF
TRBJ2-3 TRBV18 CASSPGRTANTQYF
TRBJ2-7 TRBV7-9 CASSPRGGGDEQYF
TRBJ1-2 TRBV15 CATSRDLNYGYTF
TRBJ2-3 TRBV27 CASSSRQDWLATDTQYF
TRBJ1-2 TRBV6-6 CASTTRFTYGYTF
TRBJ2-7 TRBV28 CASSFFYEQYF
TRBJ2-2 TRBV18 CASSPRLRGSTGELFF
TRBJ1-4 TRBV20-1 CSARDGEKLFF
TRBJ2-3 TRBV18 CASSRAMRDRGDTQYF
TRBJ2-5 TRBV4-2 CASSQDRGQETQYF
TRBJ2-1 TRBV28 CASSQDMAIDNEQFF
TRBJ2-5 TRBV7-3 CASSSDPGPQETQYF
TRBJ1-1 TRBV4-1 CASSQAGGGTEAFF
TRBJ2-4 TRBV7-2 CASSLGGRVGIQYF
TRBJ1-2 TRBV20-1 CTGGAGHGYTF
TRBJ2-1 TRBV10-3 CAITGGRGGEQFF
TRBJ2-1 TRBV5-6 CASSLLGQGREQFF
TRBJ2-3 TRBV15 CATSRDPGGDTQYF
TRBJ1-1 TRBV5-4 CASSPPGQILNTEAFF
TRBJ2-7 TRBV4-1 CASSDSYEQYF
TRBJ2-7 TRBV28 CASRQPGLAEWQYF
TRBJ1-5 TRBV4-1 CASSQPGLYSNQPQHF
TRBJ2-2 TRBV29-1 CSVSDYGELFF
TRBJ1-1 TRBV2 CASSSRGQRTEAFF
TRBJ2-7 TRBV6-5 CASSYSGGTYEQYF
TRBJ1-3 TRBV28 CASSVSGNTIYF
TRBJ2-1 TRBV4-2 CASSQVWGVNEQFF
TRBJ1-5 TRBV4-2 CASSQDFRGMVNQPQHF
TRBJ2-2 TRBV5-1 CASMRPSLTGELFF
TRBJ2-3 TRBV10-3 CAIKVAGGIDTQYF
TRBJ1-2 TRBV19 CASTEGRILSGYTF
TRBJ1-1 TRBV9 CASSVALQGTEAFF
TRBJ2-1 TRBV14 CASSHRLAGERNEQFF
TRBJ2-2 TRBV7-2 CASSSTGSGELFF
TRBJ2-3 TRBV5-6 CASSLRQGPGPDTQYF
TRBJ2-4 TRBV4-1 CASSQVTGPVAKNIQYF
TRBJ1-1 TRBV11-1 CASSPWTGGWDTEAFF
TRBJ1-1 TRBV5-1 CASSGQWNTEAFF
TRBJ2-7 TRBV12-2 CASRFQGVSYEQYF
TRBJ2-7 TRBV7-9 CASSLRSEGVEQYF
TRBJ2-7 TRBV4-2 CASSRDAYSGTGTWEQYF
TRBJ2-7 TRBV4-2 CASSREQGYEQYF
TRBJ2-7 TRBV28 CASSRDRGGSYEQYF